This T cell receptor beta chain was found in a study of blood T cell repertoires in COVID-19. Sequencing was performed with immunoSEQ multiplex PCR; in TCRdb, only in-frame clones are kept and a portion is missing. The sample includes some 97,000 clones, 70% to 90% of them seen just once. The trim removed 4 bases at V and 3 bases at J, leaving 8 bases unmatched. Germline CDR1 is SGHDN and CDR2 is FVKESK. The CDR3 contains 16 residues. The chain employs TRBV14 and TRBJ2-1, with TRBD2 matching over 8 bases. The sequenced sample consisted of peripheral blood. This receptor was obtained from a human donor in a cohort sampled during active COVID-19. CDR3 protein: CASSRNGGGNYNEQFF. In nucleotides, the CDR3 is TGTGCCAGCAGCCGGAACGGCGGGGGGAACTACAATGAGCAGTTCTTC.